This T cell receptor (beta chain) derives from a study of blood T cells in healthy people across ages. This CDR3 region has 15 residues. CDR1 ENHRY and CDR2 SYGVKD come from the germline V gene. A note on this clonotype: Its target is unknown. One base away lies a much larger clone, so this may be a sequencing read error.

General study points: Diversity was estimated from one million T cells, and these estimates were considered underestimates. Donor CMV status was unknown, possibly confounding expanded clonotype changes.

The use of a sample-barcoded 5' primer and a J-beta primer mix characterized a second PCR of roughly 6 to 11 cycles. Every sample returned 2.5 million or more CDR3-containing paired-end reads. Using its own MiXCR run on the 5' RACE reads, TCRdb lists one record per CDR3 protein. The profile shows over 550,000 distinct CDR3 sequences, roughly 31% of them singletons. Investigators took about 9.2 milliliters of peripheral blood from every donor. Material for sequencing was blood. The rearrangement uses TRBV10-3 and TRBJ1-1; D uncertain. The TCR was taken from a woman of 80 years or more in good health. Here the CDR3 reads CATSEPPPLGTEAFF. As DNA, the CDR3 is TGTGCCACCAGTGAGCCCCCTCCCCTGGGGACTGAAGCTTTCTTT.